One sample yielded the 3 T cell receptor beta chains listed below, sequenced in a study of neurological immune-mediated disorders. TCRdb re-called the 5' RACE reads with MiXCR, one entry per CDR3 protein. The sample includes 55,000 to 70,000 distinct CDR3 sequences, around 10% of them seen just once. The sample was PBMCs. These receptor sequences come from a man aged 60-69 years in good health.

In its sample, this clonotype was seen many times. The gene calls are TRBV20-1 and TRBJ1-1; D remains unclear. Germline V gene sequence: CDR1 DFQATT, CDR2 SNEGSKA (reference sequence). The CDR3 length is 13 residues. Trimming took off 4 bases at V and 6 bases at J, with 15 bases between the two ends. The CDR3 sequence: CSAILTYGAEAFF. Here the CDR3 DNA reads TGCAGTGCTATACTAACCTATGGGGCTGAAGCTTTCTTT.

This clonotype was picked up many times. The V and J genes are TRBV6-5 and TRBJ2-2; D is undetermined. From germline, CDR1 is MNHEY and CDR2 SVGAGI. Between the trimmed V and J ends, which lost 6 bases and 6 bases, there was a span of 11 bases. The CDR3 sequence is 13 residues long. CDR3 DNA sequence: TGTGCCAGCAGCTTAACCATGGCCGGGGAGCTGTTTTTT. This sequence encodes CASSLTMAGELFF.

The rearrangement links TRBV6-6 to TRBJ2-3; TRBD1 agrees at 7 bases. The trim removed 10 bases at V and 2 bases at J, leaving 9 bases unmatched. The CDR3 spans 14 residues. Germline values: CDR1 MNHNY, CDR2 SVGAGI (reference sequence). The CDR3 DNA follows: TGTGCCATCCGACAGGGATTCCTCACAGATACGCAGTATTTT. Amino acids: CAIRQGFLTDTQYF.